Below are 20 T cell receptor beta chains sequenced from a single sample in a study of early T cells in non-severe SARS-CoV-2 infection. TCRdb recomputed calls from the 5' RACE reads with MiXCR, one row per CDR3 protein. The sample has 75,000 to 80,000 distinct CDR3 sequences, around 16% seen once. The sample was whole blood. The receptors come from an adult who was a healthcare worker with PCR-confirmed SARS-CoV-2 infection or an uninfected control (not recorded which).

This clonotype was seen only a few times. The V and J genes are TRBV9 and TRBJ2-2, with TRBD1 matching 7 bases. CDR1 SGDLS and CDR2 YYNGEE come from the germline V gene. CDR3 length equals 18 residues. Trimming cost V 3 bases and J 2 bases; bases outside gene matches: 13. Written as DNA, the CDR3 is TGTGCCAGCAGCGCCCGACCCGGGACAGACACCAACACCGGGGAGCTGTTTTTT. This codes for CASSARPGTDTNTGELFF.

This clonotype has just a few counts. The chain is built from TRBV6-5 and TRBJ2-7; tentatively, D is TRBD2 (7 bases). Trimming removed 8 bases at V and 5 bases at J, with 16 bases between. Germline CDR1 is MNHEY and CDR2 is SVGAGI. This CDR3 is 13 amino acids long. The CDR3 protein is CASWEGGRDEQYF. The CDR3 nucleotides read TGTGCCAGCTGGGAGGGGGGAAGGGACGAGCAGTACTTC.

The J gene is TRBJ2-1, the V gene TRBV4-1; 10 nucleotides align to TRBD2. The CDR3 extends over 15 amino acids. Germline loops: CDR1 MGHRA, CDR2 YSYEKL. With V trimmed by 6 bases and J by 8 bases, 10 bases remained unmatched. The CDR3 here is CASRSGGAIRDEQFF. The CDR3 DNA is TGCGCCAGCAGGAGCGGGGGGGCAATCCGCGATGAGCAGTTCTTC.

The table lists this clonotype with a few counts. This rearrangement joins TRBV20-1 to TRBJ1-1; D is perhaps TRBD1 (5 bases). CDR1 DFQATT and CDR2 SNEGSKA come from the germline V gene (reference sequence). This CDR3 has 14 residues. Trimming left V 0 bases short and J 3 bases short, with 11 bases between. CDR3 residues: CSARDTGVDTEAFF. CDR3 in DNA: TGCAGTGCTAGAGATACGGGGGTGGACACTGAAGCTTTCTTT.

The table lists this clonotype with many counts. The chain has TRBV20-1 and TRBJ2-2; TRBD2 might be the D (5 bases). The germline V gene encodes CDR1 DFQATT and CDR2 SNEGSKA (reference sequence). This CDR3 region has 17 residues. The V gene lost 0 bases and the J gene lost 0 bases, with 14 bases spanning the gap. The CDR3: CSARDLGEGANTGELFF. CDR3 DNA: TGCAGTGCTAGAGATTTAGGCGAGGGCGCGAACACCGGGGAGCTGTTTTTT.

V usage is TRBV6-2 or TRBV6-3 and J usage is TRBJ2-7, with no clear D. The CDR3 runs 12 residues. Germline CDR1 MNHEY, CDR2 SVGEGT. Trimming removed 6 bases from V and 2 bases from J, with 8 bases in between. In DNA form, the CDR3 reads TGTGCCAGCAGCCGGACCCCCTACGAGCAGTACTTC. Its translation: CASSRTPYEQYF.

This clonotype was seen a handful of times. The chain carries TRBV10-3 and TRBJ1-5; D unclear. The CDR3 has 15 amino acids. Germline V gene data show CDR1 as ENHRY and CDR2 as SYGVKD. The V gene lost 2 bases and the J gene lost 0 bases, with 8 bases spanning the gap. CDR3 residues: CAISEGPPSNQPQHF. In DNA form, the CDR3 reads TGTGCCATCAGTGAGGGGCCCCCTAGCAATCAGCCCCAGCATTTT.

The chain has TRBV6-1 and TRBJ2-7; possibly TRBD1 for D (6 bases). Per the germline V gene, CDR1 is MNHNS and CDR2 is SASEGT. The ends were cut back, 7 bases at V and 2 bases at J, with 15 bases in the middle. The CDR3 contains 14 residues. CDR3 sequence: CASIRGHGAYEQYF. CDR3 nucleotide sequence: TGTGCCAGCATCAGGGGCCACGGGGCCTACGAGCAGTACTTC.

This clonotype was detected only a few times. The gene calls are TRBV7-9 and TRBJ2-4, with 7 nucleotides matching TRBD1. The CDR3 is made up of 15 amino acids. V lost 5 bases to trimming and J lost 1 base; unmatched junction nucleotides: 5. Germline CDR1 SEHNR, CDR2 FQNEAQ (reference sequence). CDR3 region: CASSPTGWAKNIQYF. The CDR3 DNA reads as TGTGCCAGCAGCCCGACAGGGTGGGCCAAAAACATTCAGTACTTC.

This clonotype was seen a few times. The rearrangement uses TRBV29-1 and TRBJ1-2; 8 nucleotides line up with TRBD1. CDR1 SQVTM and CDR2 ANQGSEA come from the germline V gene. The CDR3 extends over 12 amino acids. With 7 bases clipped from V and 7 bases from J, the junction kept 8 bases outside the gene matches. Written as DNA, the CDR3 is TGCAGCGCAAGGACAGGGATTACTGGCTACACCTTC. This gives the protein CSARTGITGYTF.

This clonotype was detected a few times. The V and J genes are TRBV6-2 or TRBV6-3 and TRBJ2-1; possibly TRBD1 for D (5 bases). This CDR3 comprises 11 residues. V was clipped by 7 bases and J by 13 bases, with 14 bases between them. Germline V gives CDR1 MNHEY, CDR2 SVGEGT. The CDR3 protein is CASTKRGSQFF. Here the CDR3 DNA reads TGTGCCAGCACCAAAAGGGGCTCACAGTTCTTC.

The table lists this clonotype with a few counts. At one boundary the junction diverges from the germline segment, which might be a read error. V is TRBV7-9 and J is TRBJ2-7, with D uncertain. The CDR3 totals 12 residues. CDR1 SEHNR and CDR2 FQNEAQ come from the germline V gene (reference sequence). CDR3 sequence reads: CASNLGSYEQYF. Written as DNA, the CDR3 is TGTGCCAGCAACTTAGGATCCTACGAGCAGTACTTC.

This clonotype was observed a handful of times. The J gene is TRBJ1-2, the V gene TRBV10-3; maybe TRBD1 (6 bases). Germline values: CDR1 ENHRY, CDR2 SYGVKD. Between the trimmed V and J ends, which lost 6 bases and 4 bases, there was a span of 15 bases. The CDR3 runs to 14 residues. Here the CDR3 reads CAIRGTYGVYGYTF. CDR3 coding DNA: TGTGCCATCAGAGGGACATACGGCGTCTATGGCTACACCTTC.

This clonotype has just a few counts. The chain is built from TRBV12-3 or TRBV12-4 and TRBJ1-2, with a possible D match to TRBD1 (6 bases). This CDR3 region has 13 residues. Trimming removed 6 bases from V and 3 bases from J, with 11 bases in between. CDR3 amino acids: CASSTGQYYGYTF. The CDR3 DNA reads TGTGCCAGCAGCACCGGACAGTACTATGGCTACACCTTC.

This clonotype was counted only a few times. The V and J genes are TRBV30 and TRBJ2-1, with D perhaps matching TRBD1 (6 bases). The CDR3 is 15 amino acids. Germline CDR1 reads GTSNPN; CDR2 reads SVGIG (reference sequence). Trimming took off 5 bases at V and 0 bases at J, with 14 bases between the two ends. CDR3 bases: TGTGCCTGGGGGCTCCAAGGGGGCTCCTACAATGAGCAGTTCTTC. It translates to CAWGLQGGSYNEQFF.

This clonotype was counted between two and nine times. This chain connects TRBV7-3 to TRBJ2-4; D is uncertain. CDR1 SGHTA and CDR2 FQGTGA come from the germline V gene. V was clipped by 5 bases and J by 4 bases, with 18 bases between them. This CDR3 comprises 16 residues. This CDR3 is CASSPSIQALKNIQYF. Written as DNA, the CDR3 is TGTGCCAGCAGCCCAAGCATCCAGGCCTTAAAAAACATTCAGTACTTC. Together with reference TRBV7-3 and TRBJ2-4, the CDR3 gives the full variable domain: GAGVSQTPSNKVTEKGKYVELRCDPISGHTALYWYRQSLGQGPEFLIYFQGTGAADDSGLPNDRFFAVRPEGSVSTLKIQRTERGDSAVYLCASSPSIQALKNIQYFGAGTRLSVL.

The sample holds a few counts of this clonotype. The V and J genes are TRBV3-1 and TRBJ2-7, with a tentative D call TRBD2 (6 bases). The CDR3 is 14 amino acids. V gave up 0 bases and J gave up 3 bases, with 9 bases separating them. From germline, CDR1 is LGHDT and CDR2 YNNKEL (reference sequence). The CDR3 region is CASSQEGSGYEQYF. CDR3 nucleotide sequence: TGTGCCAGCAGCCAAGAAGGTAGCGGCTACGAGCAGTACTTC.

The J gene is TRBJ1-4, the V gene TRBV25-1, with 10 nucleotides matching TRBD1. From germline, CDR1 is MGHDK and CDR2 SYGVNS. This CDR3 spans 15 amino acids. The V segment lost 4 bases and the J segment 8 bases; nucleotides outside the gene matches: 7. DNA for the CDR3: TGTGCCAGCAGTGCCGGACAGGGGGTAGGCGAAAAACTGTTTTTT. This translates into CASSAGQGVGEKLFF.

J is TRBJ2-5 and V is TRBV5-1, with 7 bases aligning to TRBD2. The germline V gene encodes CDR1 SGHRS and CDR2 YFSETQ. The CDR3 is 14 amino acids. V gave up 1 base and J gave up 2 bases; unmatched junction bases: 2. The CDR3, as DNA: TGCGCCAGCAGCTTGTGGACTAGGCAAGAGACCCAGTACTTC. Translating it yields CASSLWTRQETQYF.

The V and J genes are TRBV7-3 and TRBJ2-1, with TRBD2 matching 9 bases. Germline values: CDR1 SGHTA, CDR2 FQGTGA. The J segment lost 10 bases and the V segment lost 4 bases, leaving 5 bases of the junction unmatched. The length of the CDR3 is 13 residues. CDR3 sequence: CASSSSLAGEQFF. CDR3 bases: TGTGCCAGCAGCTCCAGCCTAGCGGGGGAGCAGTTCTTC. The full variable domain, its missing parts supplied by reference TRBV7-3 and TRBJ2-1, is GAGVSQTPSNKVTEKGKYVELRCDPISGHTALYWYRQSLGQGPEFLIYFQGTGAADDSGLPNDRFFAVRPEGSVSTLKIQRTERGDSAVYLCASSSSLAGEQFFGPGTRLTVL.